The next 18 T cell receptor beta chains were all read from a single sample in a study of blood T cell repertoires in COVID-19. Using immunoSEQ multiplex PCR, the repertoire was profiled, and TCRdb retains in-frame clones only, with some absent. The profile shows around 230,000 clones, 70% to 90% of them singletons. What was sequenced was PBMCs or T cells enriched from blood (not recorded which). The source is a man aged 40-49 years who had recovered from COVID-19.

In DNA, the CDR3 is TGTGCTAGTGCCCCTACAGGATATAGCAATCAGCCCCAGCATTTT. Translating it yields CASAPTGYSNQPQHF. V gene TRBV12-5 combines with J gene TRBJ1-5; weak D call: TRBD1 (5 bases). Germline V gene lookup returns CDR1 LGHNT and CDR2 FRNRAP. The CDR3 is 15 amino acids. Trimming took off 7 bases at V and 0 bases at J, with 13 bases between the two ends.

The chain links TRBV18 to TRBJ1-1, with D unclear. There are 12 residues in the CDR3. Germline-derived CDR1 and CDR2 are KGHSH and LQKENI. V was pared by 6 bases and J by 1 base, with 6 bases between. Here the CDR3 reads CASSPGNTEAFF. CDR3 bases: TGTGCCAGCTCCCCGGGGAACACTGAAGCTTTCTTT. Drawing the rest from reference TRBV18 and TRBJ1-1, the complete variable domain is NAGVMQNPRHLVRRRGQEARLRCSPMKGHSHVYWYRQLPEEGLKFMVYLQKENIIDESGMPKERFSAEFPKEGPSILRIQQVVRGDSAAYFCASSPGNTEAFFGQGTRLTVV.

This rearrangement joins TRBV19 to TRBJ2-1, with D maybe TRBD2 (5 bases). The V gene's germline CDR1 is LNHDA and CDR2 SQIVND (reference sequence). CDR3 length: 17 amino acids. Trimming shortened V by 3 bases and J by 0 bases, and 15 bases separated the two germline ends. The CDR3 here is CASSMSGYLSSYNEQFF. As DNA, the CDR3 is TGTGCCAGTAGTATGAGCGGTTATTTGAGCTCCTACAATGAGCAGTTCTTC.

A few counts support this clone. This chain uses TRBV9 with TRBJ1-2, with TRBD1 matching 12 bases. V was pared by 3 bases and J by 6 bases, with 3 bases of the junction left unmatched. The CDR3 consists of 14 residues. Germline CDR1 is SGDLS and CDR2 is YYNGEE. CDR3 bases: TGTGCCAGCAGCGAGGGGACAGGGGGCCATGGCTACACCTTC. Amino acid sequence: CASSEGTGGHGYTF.

The genes are TRBV5-4 and TRBJ2-4; D gene unclear. V lost 4 bases and J 5 bases, leaving 13 bases between the germline ends. The CDR3 contains 14 residues. Looked up from germline, CDR1 is SGHNT and CDR2 is YYREEE (reference sequence). Here the CDR3 DNA reads TGTGCCAGCAGCCCAGCGCACGGTGAAAACATTCAGTACTTC. As protein: CASSPAHGENIQYF.

The chain is built from TRBV19 and TRBJ2-7, with a possible D match to TRBD2 (6 bases). V gave up 6 bases and J gave up 4 bases, with 16 bases separating them. Germline V lookup: CDR1 LNHDA, CDR2 SQIVND (reference sequence). The CDR3 runs to 14 residues. CDR3: CASSILGGAYEQYF. The CDR3 nucleotides are TGTGCCAGTAGCATATTAGGAGGGGCGTACGAGCAGTACTTC.

The CDR3 sequence: CASSVVLNYGYTF. The CDR3 DNA follows: TGTGCCAGCAGCGTTGTCCTGAACTATGGCTACACCTTC. The rearrangement joins TRBV6-5 to TRBJ1-2; D is ambiguous. This CDR3 is 13 amino acids long. CDR1 and CDR2 from the germline V gene are MNHEY and SVGAGI. Trimming cost V 6 bases and J 2 bases, with 10 bases left between them.

This sequence joins TRBV7-9 and TRBJ1-5, with 12 bases that match TRBD1. Germline V gene sequence: CDR1 SEHNR, CDR2 FQNEAQ (reference sequence). V shed 3 bases and J 2 bases; nucleotides not matched to a gene: 2. The length of the CDR3 is 16 residues. Written as DNA, the CDR3 is TGTGCCAGCAGCTTGGGACAGGGGGCCGGCAATCAGCCCCAGCATTTT. As protein: CASSLGQGAGNQPQHF. The entire variable domain, with the rest obtained from reference TRBV7-9 and TRBJ1-5, is as follows: DTGVSQNPRHKITKRGQNVTFRCDPISEHNRLYWYRQTLGQGPEFLTYFQNEAQLEKSRLLSDRFSAERPKGSFSTLEIQRTEQGDSAMYLCASSLGQGAGNQPQHFGDGTRLSIL.

V is TRBV30 and J is TRBJ2-1; D gene unclear. V lost 2 bases and J lost 2, with 4 bases in between. CDR3 size: 12 residues. Looked up from germline, CDR1 is GTSNPN and CDR2 is SVGIG (reference sequence). CDR3 loop: CAWSRAYNEQFF. CDR3 bases: TGTGCCTGGAGTCGCGCCTACAATGAGCAGTTCTTC.

The chain joins TRBV19 to TRBJ1-5, with 10 positions matching TRBD1. The CDR3 runs to 19 residues. Unmatched junction bases numbered 10, after V lost 0 bases and J lost 2 bases. Germline-derived CDR1 and CDR2 are LNHDA and SQIVND (reference sequence). The CDR3 region is CASSIDDWTGGRGNQPQHF. The CDR3 DNA reads as TGTGCCAGTAGTATAGATGATTGGACAGGGGGTCGGGGCAATCAGCCCCAGCATTTT.

The gene calls are TRBV29-1 and TRBJ1-4; D possibly corresponds to TRBD1 (6 bases). V was cut by 8 bases and J by 3 bases, with 13 bases left in between. CDR1 and CDR2 from the germline V gene are SQVTM and ANQGSEA. The length of the CDR3 is 13 residues. The CDR3 region is CSSRGGPNEKLFF. The CDR3 DNA is TGCAGCTCCCGAGGGGGACCTAATGAAAAACTGTTTTTT.

The rearrangement joins TRBV25-1 to TRBJ1-5; D not resolved. CDR1 and CDR2 (germline): MGHDK, SYGVNS. The CDR3 is 12 amino acids. Trimming stripped 4 bases from V and 3 bases from J, with 4 bases between. The CDR3 is CASSGPNQPQHF. The CDR3 region has the DNA TGTGCCAGCAGTGGGCCCAATCAGCCCCAGCATTTT.

This chain joins TRBV19 and TRBJ2-1, with 10 nucleotides matching TRBD2. The CDR3 covers 15 residues. Germline V gene data show CDR1 as LNHDA and CDR2 as SQIVND (reference sequence). With V trimmed by 8 bases and J by 3 bases, 7 bases remained unmatched. CDR3 region: CASGIAGGFYNEQFF. Here the CDR3 DNA reads TGTGCCAGTGGGATAGCGGGGGGTTTCTACAATGAGCAGTTCTTC.

The chain recombines TRBV4-2 with TRBJ2-2, with D hard to call. CDR1 and CDR2 (germline): LGHNA, YNFKEQ. V dropped 1 base and J dropped 4 bases, with 10 bases sitting between them. The CDR3 length is 15 residues. The CDR3 protein is CASSQAVPSTGELFF. In DNA form, the CDR3 reads TGTGCCAGCAGCCAAGCCGTTCCGTCCACCGGGGAGCTGTTTTTT.

The V gene is TRBV24-1, the J gene TRBJ2-1; weak D call: TRBD2 (7 bases). The CDR3 totals 20 residues. Trimming removed 4 bases from V and 2 bases from J, with 26 bases in between. Germline CDR1 reads KGHDR; CDR2 reads SFDVKD. CDR3 residues: CATSDNSRNTGGRTYNEQFF. Here the CDR3 DNA reads TGTGCCACCAGTGACAATTCCAGAAATACCGGGGGGCGGACCTACAATGAGCAGTTCTTC.

The chain joins TRBV27 to TRBJ1-3; 8 bases agree with TRBD1. CDR1 is MNHEY, CDR2 SMNVEV, per germline (reference sequence). The CDR3 length is 18 residues. Trimming cost V 2 bases and J 1 base; bases outside gene matches: 10. The CDR3 reads CASSLKTPGGSSGNTIYF. The DNA of the CDR3 is TGTGCCAGCAGTTTAAAAACCCCAGGGGGCTCTTCTGGAAACACCATATATTTT.

The table lists this clone with a few counts. The V and J genes are TRBV5-6 and TRBJ1-3, with D hard to call. With 1 base removed from V and 3 bases from J, the gap between germline ends came to 8 bases. This CDR3 comprises 14 residues. Germline V gene data show CDR1 as SGHDT and CDR2 as YYEEEE. The CDR3: CASSLRGSGNTIYF. As DNA, the CDR3 is TGTGCCAGCAGCTTGCGGGGAAGTGGAAACACCATATATTTT.

The genes are TRBV21-1 and TRBJ2-7; the table assigns TRBD2, which was not confirmed against the DNA. TRBV21-1 counts as a pseudogene. The CDR3 contains 17 residues. The DNA for the CDR3 is TGTGCCAGCAGCTTCAACTGCGGGGGAGGGAGAGCCTACGAGCAGTACTTC. It yields the protein CASSFNCGGGRAYEQYF.